What follows is one T cell receptor beta chain and its context. As yet, its antigen is unknown. Its ends do not fully match the called genes, so a read error is possible. This record belongs to a study of identical twins. Study-level findings and limits: There was more out-of-frame TCR alpha sharing in monozygotic twins than models estimated. The study found weaker excess twin sharing in beta out-of-frame sequences.

CDR1 is KGHDR and CDR2 is SFDVKD in the germline V gene. The CDR3 spans 14 residues. Via MiXCR, TCRdb re-called the 5' RACE reads, giving one row per CDR3 protein. The table records some 500,000 distinct CDR3 sequences, 13% to 15% of them present only once. All donors were healthy Caucasians. Another study also made use of these data, one on yellow fever vaccine responses in identical twins.

The sequencing sample was made of CD4+ T cells sorted from blood. This TCR derives from a woman aged 18-29 years in good health. The chain is built from TRBV24-1 and TRBJ2-3; TRBD2 aligns across 9 bases. CDR3 in DNA: TGTGCCACCAGTGGGATTAGCGGGAGAGATACGCAGTGTTTT. Encoded protein: CATSGISGRDTQCF.